One sample yielded the 10 T cell receptor beta chains listed below, sequenced in a study of blood T cell repertoires in COVID-19. Sequenced by immunoSEQ multiplex PCR; TCRdb stores in-frame clones only, minus some. The sample contains more than 85,000 clones, roughly 85% of which appear only once. Specimen: peripheral blood. The receptors were gathered from an elderly woman with active or convalescent COVID-19.

J is TRBJ2-2 and V is TRBV5-4; D is possibly TRBD1 (5 bases). The CDR3 totals 14 residues. Germline CDR1 is SGHNT and CDR2 is YYREEE (reference sequence). Trimming took off 5 bases at V and 5 bases at J, with 13 bases between the two ends. The CDR3 is CASSPRQRTGELFF. CDR3 in DNA: TGTGCCAGCAGTCCGAGACAGAGAACCGGGGAGCTGTTTTTT.

The chain uses TRBV13 and TRBJ2-1, with TRBD1 matching 7 bases. The J segment lost 9 bases and the V segment lost 4 bases, leaving 6 bases of the junction unmatched. The CDR3 is 13 residues long. Germline values: CDR1 PRHDT, CDR2 FYEKMQ (reference sequence). The CDR3 nucleotides read TGTGCCAGCAGCTCAGACAGGGTCGGTGAGCAGTTCTTC. As protein: CASSSDRVGEQFF. The variable domain in full, with the rest retrieved from reference TRBV13 and TRBJ2-1, is AAGVIQSPRHLIKEKRETATLKCYPIPRHDTVYWYQQGPGQDPQFLISFYEKMQSDKGSIPDRFSAQQFSDYHSELNMSSLELGDSALYFCASSSDRVGEQFFGPGTRLTVL.

V is TRBV7-6 and J is TRBJ1-1, with 7 bases aligning to TRBD1. Germline V gene sequence: CDR1 SGHVS, CDR2 FNYEAQ. V was clipped by 5 bases and J by 1 base; unmatched bases: 7. This CDR3 is 15 amino acids long. CDR3 nucleotide sequence: TGTGCCAGCAGCCACCCCAGGGGGGAGAACACTGAAGCTTTCTTT. This codes for CASSHPRGENTEAFF.

This rearrangement joins TRBV28 to TRBJ2-4; 8 positions agree with TRBD1. This CDR3 is built from 17 residues. Germline assignment: CDR1 MDHEN and CDR2 SYDVKM. V was pared by 2 bases and J by 2 bases, with 8 bases of the junction left unmatched. The CDR3 region has the DNA TGTGCCAGCAGTTTACCCGCAGGGGGCGCGTCCAAAAACATTCAGTACTTC. Its translation is CASSLPAGGASKNIQYF.

The chain links TRBV15 to TRBJ2-1; 10 bases align to TRBD2. Trimming removed 1 base from V and 4 bases from J; junction bases left unmatched: 4. This CDR3 has 16 amino acids. Germline V gives CDR1 LNHNV, CDR2 YYDKDF (reference sequence). DNA of the CDR3: TGTGCCACCAGCAGAGGCTATAGCGGGAGGTACAATGAGCAGTTCTTC. This gives the protein CATSRGYSGRYNEQFF.

The J gene is TRBJ1-4, the V gene TRBV7-7, with no clear D. Germline CDR1 reads SSHAT; CDR2 reads FNYEAQ (reference sequence). Trimming took off 10 bases at V and 4 bases at J, with 13 bases between the two ends. The CDR3 has 13 amino acids. In nucleotides, the CDR3 is TGTGCCATTTTCCGACAAGTTAATGAAAAACTGTTTTTT. Its protein product is CAIFRQVNEKLFF.

The chain is built from TRBV10-3 and TRBJ1-1; D possibly corresponds to TRBD1 (5 bases). Germline V lookup: CDR1 ENHRY, CDR2 SYGVKD. Deletions cut 6 bases from V and 3 bases from J, with 14 bases between. The CDR3 sequence is 14 residues long. As DNA, the CDR3 is TGTGCCATCAGGACAGCAGGGTCGGACACTGAAGCTTTCTTT. This gives the protein CAIRTAGSDTEAFF.

This clone was recorded a few times. This chain connects TRBV30 to TRBJ2-6, with unresolved D. V lost 5 bases and J lost 0, with 5 bases in between. Germline CDR1 GTSNPN, CDR2 SVGIG (reference sequence). CDR3 length equals 13 residues. The CDR3 DNA is TGTGCCTGGGACTTCTCTGGGGCCAACGTCCTGACTTTC. It encodes CAWDFSGANVLTF.

The chain is built from TRBV3-1 (or the pseudogene TRBV3-2) and TRBJ2-7; TRBD2 matches 10 bases. CDR1 and CDR2 (germline): LGHDT, YNNKEL (reference sequence). CDR3 length: 17 residues. After removal of 1 base from V and 9 bases from J, the junction contained 15 bases not matched to a gene. CDR3 region: CASSQGGLLAGPLGQYF. CDR3 in DNA: TGTGCCAGCAGCCAAGGGGGGTTACTAGCGGGGCCGCTGGGGCAGTACTTC.

The chain carries TRBV9 and TRBJ2-2; 7 bases agree with TRBD1. Trimming took 4 bases from V and 7 from J; bases not matched to a gene: 13. The CDR3 has 16 residues. CDR1 and CDR2 from the germline V gene are SGDLS and YYNGEE. CDR3 DNA: TGTGCCAGCAGCCTTCCGGAGACTACAGGGGTCGGGGAGCTGTTTTTT. As protein: CASSLPETTGVGELFF. The complete variable domain, with remaining parts taken from reference TRBV9 and TRBJ2-2, reads DSGVTQTPKHLITATGQRVTLRCSPRSGDLSVYWYQQSLDQGLQFLIQYYNGEERAKGNILERFSAQQFPDLHSELNLSSLELGDSALYFCASSLPETTGVGELFFGEGSRLTVL.